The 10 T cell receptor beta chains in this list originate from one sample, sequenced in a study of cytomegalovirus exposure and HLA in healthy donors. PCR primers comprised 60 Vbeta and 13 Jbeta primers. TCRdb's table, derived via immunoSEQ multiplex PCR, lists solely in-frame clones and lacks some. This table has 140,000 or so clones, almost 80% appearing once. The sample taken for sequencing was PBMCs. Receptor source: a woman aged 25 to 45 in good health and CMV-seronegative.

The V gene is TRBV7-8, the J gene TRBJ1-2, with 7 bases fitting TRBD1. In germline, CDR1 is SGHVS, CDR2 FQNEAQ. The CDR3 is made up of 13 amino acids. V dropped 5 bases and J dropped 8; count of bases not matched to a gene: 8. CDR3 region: CASSPTGARGYTF. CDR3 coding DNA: TGTGCCAGCAGCCCAACAGGGGCCCGCGGCTACACCTTC. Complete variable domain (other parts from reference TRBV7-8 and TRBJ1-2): GAGVSQSPRYKVAKRGQDVALRCDPISGHVSLFWYQQALGQGPEFLTYFQNEAQLDKSGLPSDRFFAERPEGSVSTLKIQRTQQEDSAVYLCASSPTGARGYTFGSGTRLTVV.

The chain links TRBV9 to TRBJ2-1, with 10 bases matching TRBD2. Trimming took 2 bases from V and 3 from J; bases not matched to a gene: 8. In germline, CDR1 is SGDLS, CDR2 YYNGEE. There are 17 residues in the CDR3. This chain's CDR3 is CASSVGAGGPGYNEQFF. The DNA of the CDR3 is TGTGCCAGCAGCGTCGGAGCGGGGGGGCCCGGCTACAATGAGCAGTTCTTC.

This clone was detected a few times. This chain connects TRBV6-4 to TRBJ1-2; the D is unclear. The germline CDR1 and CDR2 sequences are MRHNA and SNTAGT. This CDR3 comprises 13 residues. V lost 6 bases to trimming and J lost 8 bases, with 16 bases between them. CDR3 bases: TGTGCCAGCAGCGGGATCTCCATGAGGGGCTACACCTTC. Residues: CASSGISMRGYTF.

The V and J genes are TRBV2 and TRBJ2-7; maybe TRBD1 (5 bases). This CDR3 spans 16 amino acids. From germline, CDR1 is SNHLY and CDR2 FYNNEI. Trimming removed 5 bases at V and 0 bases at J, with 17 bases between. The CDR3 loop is CASSPQGGPSSYEQYF. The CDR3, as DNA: TGTGCCAGCAGTCCCCAGGGCGGACCCAGCTCCTACGAGCAGTACTTC.

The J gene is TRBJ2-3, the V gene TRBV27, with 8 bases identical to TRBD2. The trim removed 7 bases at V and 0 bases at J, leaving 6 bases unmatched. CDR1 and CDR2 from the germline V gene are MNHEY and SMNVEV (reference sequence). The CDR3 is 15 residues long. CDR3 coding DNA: TGTGCCAGCAAAATAGCGGGGCGAAGCACAGATACGCAGTATTTT. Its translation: CASKIAGRSTDTQYF.

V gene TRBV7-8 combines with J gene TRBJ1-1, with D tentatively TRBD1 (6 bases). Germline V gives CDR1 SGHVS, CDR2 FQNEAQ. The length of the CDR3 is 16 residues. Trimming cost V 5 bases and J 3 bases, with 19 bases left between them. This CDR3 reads CASSPLEHRADTEAFF. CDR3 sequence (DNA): TGTGCCAGCAGCCCCCTCGAGCACAGGGCGGACACTGAAGCTTTCTTT. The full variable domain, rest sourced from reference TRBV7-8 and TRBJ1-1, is GAGVSQSPRYKVAKRGQDVALRCDPISGHVSLFWYQQALGQGPEFLTYFQNEAQLDKSGLPSDRFFAERPEGSVSTLKIQRTQQEDSAVYLCASSPLEHRADTEAFFGQGTRLTVV.

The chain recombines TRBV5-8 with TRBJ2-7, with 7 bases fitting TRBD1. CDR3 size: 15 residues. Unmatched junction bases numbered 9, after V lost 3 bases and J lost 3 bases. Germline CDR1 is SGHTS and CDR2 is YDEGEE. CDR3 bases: TGTGCCAGCAGCTCGGGACAGCATTCTGACTACGAGCAGTACTTC. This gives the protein CASSSGQHSDYEQYF.

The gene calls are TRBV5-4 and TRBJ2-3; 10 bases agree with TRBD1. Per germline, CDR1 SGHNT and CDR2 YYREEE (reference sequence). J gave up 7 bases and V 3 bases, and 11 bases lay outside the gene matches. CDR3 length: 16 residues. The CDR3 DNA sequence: TGTGCCAGCAGCTCCCCTTTGGACAGGGGGAAATATACGCAGTATTTT. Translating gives CASSSPLDRGKYTQYF. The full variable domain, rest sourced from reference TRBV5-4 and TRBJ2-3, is ETGVTQSPTHLIKTRGQQVTLRCSSQSGHNTVSWYQQALGQGPQFIFQYYREEENGRGNFPPRFSGLQFPNYSSELNVNALELDDSALYLCASSSPLDRGKYTQYFGPGTRLTVL.

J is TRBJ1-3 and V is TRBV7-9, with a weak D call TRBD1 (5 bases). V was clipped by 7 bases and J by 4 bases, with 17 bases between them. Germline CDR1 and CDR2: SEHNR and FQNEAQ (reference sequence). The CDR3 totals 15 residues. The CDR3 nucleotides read TGTGCCAGCAACTTCGGGGGGTCAGGGGGAAACACCATATATTTT. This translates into CASNFGGSGGNTIYF.

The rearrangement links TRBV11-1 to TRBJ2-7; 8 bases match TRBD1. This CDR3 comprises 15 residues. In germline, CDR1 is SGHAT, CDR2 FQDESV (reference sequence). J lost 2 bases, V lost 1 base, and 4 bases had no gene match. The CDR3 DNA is TGTGCCAGCAGCTTAGGGACAGGGCGGCCCTACGAGCAGTACTTC. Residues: CASSLGTGRPYEQYF.